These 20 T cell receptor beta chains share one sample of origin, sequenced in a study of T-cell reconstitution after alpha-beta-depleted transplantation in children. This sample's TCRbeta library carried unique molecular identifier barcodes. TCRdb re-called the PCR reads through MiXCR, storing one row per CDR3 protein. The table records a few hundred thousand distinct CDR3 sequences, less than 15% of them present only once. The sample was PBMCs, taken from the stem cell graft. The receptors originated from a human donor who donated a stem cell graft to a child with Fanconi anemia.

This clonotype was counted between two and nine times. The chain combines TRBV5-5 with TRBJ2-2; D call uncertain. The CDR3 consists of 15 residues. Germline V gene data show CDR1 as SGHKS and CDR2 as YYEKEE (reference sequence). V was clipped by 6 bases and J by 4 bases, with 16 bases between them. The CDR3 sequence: CASKISLRITGELFF. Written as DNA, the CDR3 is TGTGCCAGCAAAATATCCCTCAGAATCACCGGGGAGCTGTTTTTT.

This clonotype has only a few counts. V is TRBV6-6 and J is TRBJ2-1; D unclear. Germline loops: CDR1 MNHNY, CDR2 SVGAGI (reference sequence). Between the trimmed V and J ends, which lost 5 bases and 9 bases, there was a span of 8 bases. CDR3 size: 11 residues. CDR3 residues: CASSGRFEQFF. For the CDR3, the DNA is TGTGCCAGCAGTGGACGTTTTGAGCAGTTCTTC.

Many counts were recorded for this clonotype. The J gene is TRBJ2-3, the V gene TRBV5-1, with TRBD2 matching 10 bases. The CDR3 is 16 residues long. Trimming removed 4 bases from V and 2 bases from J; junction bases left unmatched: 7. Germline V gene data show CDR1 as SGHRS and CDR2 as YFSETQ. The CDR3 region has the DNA TGCGCCAGCAGCGTAACTAGCGGGGAGACCACAGATACGCAGTATTTT. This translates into CASSVTSGETTDTQYF.

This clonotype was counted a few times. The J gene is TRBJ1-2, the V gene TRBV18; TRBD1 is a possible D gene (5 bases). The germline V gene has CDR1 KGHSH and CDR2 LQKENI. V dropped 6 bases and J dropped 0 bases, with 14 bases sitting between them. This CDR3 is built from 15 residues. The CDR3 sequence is CASSPGTPANYGYTF. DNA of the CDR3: TGTGCCAGCTCCCCAGGGACTCCAGCTAACTATGGCTACACCTTC. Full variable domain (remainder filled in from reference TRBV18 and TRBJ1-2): NAGVMQNPRHLVRRRGQEARLRCSPMKGHSHVYWYRQLPEEGLKFMVYLQKENIIDESGMPKERFSAEFPKEGPSILRIQQVVRGDSAAYFCASSPGTPANYGYTFGSGTRLTVV.

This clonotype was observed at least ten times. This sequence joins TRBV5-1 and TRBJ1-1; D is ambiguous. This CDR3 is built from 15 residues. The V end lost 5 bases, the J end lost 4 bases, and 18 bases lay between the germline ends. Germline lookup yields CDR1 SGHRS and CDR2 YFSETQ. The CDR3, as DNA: TGCGCCAGCAGTGAGCTTGGGTCCTGGGGCACTGAAGCTTTCTTT. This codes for CASSELGSWGTEAFF. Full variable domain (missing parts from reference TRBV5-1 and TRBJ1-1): KAGVTQTPRYLIKTRGQQVTLSCSPISGHRSVSWYQQTPGQGLQFLFEYFSETQRNKGNFPGRFSGRQFSNSRSEMNVSTLELGDSALYLCASSELGSWGTEAFFGQGTRLTVV.

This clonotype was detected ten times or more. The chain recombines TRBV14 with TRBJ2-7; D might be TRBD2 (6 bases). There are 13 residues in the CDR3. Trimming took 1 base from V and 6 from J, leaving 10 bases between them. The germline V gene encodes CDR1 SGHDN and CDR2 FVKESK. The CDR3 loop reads CASSQVPGGEQYV. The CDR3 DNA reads TGTGCCAGCAGCCAAGTCCCCGGGGGCGAGCAGTACGTC.

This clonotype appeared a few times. The CDR3 DNA sequence: TGCAGTGCTCGCCTCCCTAGCGCGACCCGCTCGGAGCAGTTCTTC. Translated, it gives CSARLPSATRSEQFF. The chain recombines TRBV20-1 with TRBJ2-1; D perhaps matches TRBD2 (6 bases). The CDR3 is made up of 15 amino acids. Trimming took 5 bases from V and 10 from J, leaving 24 bases between them. CDR1 is DFQATT, CDR2 SNEGSKA, per germline (reference sequence).

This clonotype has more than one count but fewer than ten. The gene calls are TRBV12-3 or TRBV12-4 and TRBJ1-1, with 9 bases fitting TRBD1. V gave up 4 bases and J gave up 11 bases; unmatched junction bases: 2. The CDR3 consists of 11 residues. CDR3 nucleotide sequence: TGTGCCAGCAGTTCGACAGGGGGGGCTTTCTTT. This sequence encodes CASSSTGGAFF.

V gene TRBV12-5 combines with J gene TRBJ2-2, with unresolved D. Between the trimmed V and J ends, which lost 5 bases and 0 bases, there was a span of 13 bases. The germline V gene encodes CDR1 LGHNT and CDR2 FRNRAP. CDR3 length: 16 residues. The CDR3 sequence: CASGPRLSSNTGELFF. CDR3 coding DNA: TGTGCTAGTGGTCCTCGACTGAGTTCGAACACCGGGGAGCTGTTTTTT.

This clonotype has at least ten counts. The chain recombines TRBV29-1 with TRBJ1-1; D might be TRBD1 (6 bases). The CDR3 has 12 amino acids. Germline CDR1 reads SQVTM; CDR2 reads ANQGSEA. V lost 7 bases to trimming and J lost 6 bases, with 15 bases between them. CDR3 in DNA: TGCAGCGCCTTACAGGGCTTGTCTGAAGCTTTCTTT. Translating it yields CSALQGLSEAFF.

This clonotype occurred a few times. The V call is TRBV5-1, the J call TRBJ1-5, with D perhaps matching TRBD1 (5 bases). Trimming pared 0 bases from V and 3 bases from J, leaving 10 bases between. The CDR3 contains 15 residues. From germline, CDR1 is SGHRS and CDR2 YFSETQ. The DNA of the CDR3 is TGCGCCAGCAGCTTGGGAGGGGTCCTCAATCAGCCCCAGCATTTT. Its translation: CASSLGGVLNQPQHF.

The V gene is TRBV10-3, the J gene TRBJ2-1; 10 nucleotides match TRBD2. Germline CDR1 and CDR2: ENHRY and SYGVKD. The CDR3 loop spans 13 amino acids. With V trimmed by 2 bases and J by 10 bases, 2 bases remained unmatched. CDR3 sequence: CAISETSGVEQFF. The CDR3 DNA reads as TGTGCCATCAGTGAGACTAGCGGGGTGGAGCAGTTCTTC.

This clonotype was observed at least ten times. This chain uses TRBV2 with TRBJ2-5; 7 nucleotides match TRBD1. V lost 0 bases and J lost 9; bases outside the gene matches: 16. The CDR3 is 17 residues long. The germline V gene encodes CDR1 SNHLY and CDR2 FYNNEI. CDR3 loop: CASSEALGQSVVVAQYF. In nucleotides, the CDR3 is TGTGCCAGCAGTGAAGCGCTGGGACAGAGTGTTGTGGTGGCCCAGTACTTC.

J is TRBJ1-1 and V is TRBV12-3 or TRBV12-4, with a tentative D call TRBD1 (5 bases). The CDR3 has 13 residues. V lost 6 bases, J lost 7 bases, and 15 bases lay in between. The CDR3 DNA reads TGTGCCAGCAGACCAGCAGGGCGAGGTGAAGCTTTCTTT. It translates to CASRPAGRGEAFF.

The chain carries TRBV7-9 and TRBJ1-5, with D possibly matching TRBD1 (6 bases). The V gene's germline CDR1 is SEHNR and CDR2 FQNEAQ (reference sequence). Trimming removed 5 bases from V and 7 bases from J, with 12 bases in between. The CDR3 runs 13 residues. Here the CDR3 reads CASSRGGGQPQHF. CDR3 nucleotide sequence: TGTGCCAGCAGCCGAGGGGGGGGCCAGCCCCAGCATTTT.

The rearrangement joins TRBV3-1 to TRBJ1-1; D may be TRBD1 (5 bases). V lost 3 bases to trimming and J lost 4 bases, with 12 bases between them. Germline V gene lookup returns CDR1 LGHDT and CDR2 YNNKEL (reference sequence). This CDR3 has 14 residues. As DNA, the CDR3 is TGTGCCAGCAGCCAGAGGCGAGGGACCACTGAAGCTTTCTTT. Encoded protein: CASSQRRGTTEAFF.

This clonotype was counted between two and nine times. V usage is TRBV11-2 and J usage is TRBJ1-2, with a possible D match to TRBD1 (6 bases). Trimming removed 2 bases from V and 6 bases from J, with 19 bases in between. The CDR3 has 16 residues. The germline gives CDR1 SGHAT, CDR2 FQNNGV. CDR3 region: CASSLIGTPVKDGYTF. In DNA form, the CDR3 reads TGTGCCAGCAGCTTAATAGGGACACCTGTTAAGGATGGCTACACCTTC.

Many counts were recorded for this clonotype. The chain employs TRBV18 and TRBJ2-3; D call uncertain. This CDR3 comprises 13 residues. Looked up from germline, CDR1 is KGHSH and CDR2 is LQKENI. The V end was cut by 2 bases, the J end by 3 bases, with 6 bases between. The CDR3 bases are TGTGCCAGCTCACCATTTTCAACAGATACGCAGTATTTT. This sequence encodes CASSPFSTDTQYF.

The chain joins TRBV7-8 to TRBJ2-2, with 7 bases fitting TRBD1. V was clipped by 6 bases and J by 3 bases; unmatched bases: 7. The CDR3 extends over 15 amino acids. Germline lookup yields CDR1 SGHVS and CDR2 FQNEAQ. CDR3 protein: CASSTEQGYTGELFF. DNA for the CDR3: TGTGCCAGCAGTACAGAACAGGGGTACACCGGGGAGCTGTTTTTT.

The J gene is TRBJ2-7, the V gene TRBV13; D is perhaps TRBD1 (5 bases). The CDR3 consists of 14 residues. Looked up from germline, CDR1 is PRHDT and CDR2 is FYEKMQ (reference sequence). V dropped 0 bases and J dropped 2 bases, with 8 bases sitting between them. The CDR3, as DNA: TGTGCCAGCAGCTTAGGGTACAGGACCTACGAGCAGTACTTC. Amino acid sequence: CASSLGYRTYEQYF.